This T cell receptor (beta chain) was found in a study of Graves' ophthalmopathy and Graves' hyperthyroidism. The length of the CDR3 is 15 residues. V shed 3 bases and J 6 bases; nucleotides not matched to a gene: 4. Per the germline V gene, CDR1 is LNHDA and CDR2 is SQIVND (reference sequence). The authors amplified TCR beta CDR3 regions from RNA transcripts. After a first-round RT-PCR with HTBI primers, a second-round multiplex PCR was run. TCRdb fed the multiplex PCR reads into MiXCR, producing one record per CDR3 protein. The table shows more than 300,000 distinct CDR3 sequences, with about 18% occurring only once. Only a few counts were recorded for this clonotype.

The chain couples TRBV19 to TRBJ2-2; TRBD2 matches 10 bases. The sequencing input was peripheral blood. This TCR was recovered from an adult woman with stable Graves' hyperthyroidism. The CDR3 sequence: CASSMLAGVPGELFF. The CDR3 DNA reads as TGTGCCAGTAGTATGCTAGCGGGAGTCCCCGGGGAGCTGTTTTTT. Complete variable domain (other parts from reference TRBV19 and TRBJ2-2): DGGITQSPKYLFRKEGQNVTLSCEQNLNHDAMYWYRQDPGQGLRLIYYSQIVNDFQKGDIAEGYSVSREKKESFPLTVTSAQKNPTAFYLCASSMLAGVPGELFFGEGSRLTVL.